What follows is one TCR beta chain and its context. The antigen is undetermined. The data stem from a study of chemoradiotherapy in HPV16-positive cancers. Study observations and caveats: In HPV16-positive patients, HPV-responsive T-cell expansion tracked better recurrence-free survival. Non-HPV-specific T cells did not expand in tumors during treatment, whereas candidate HPV-specific clones and E7-related motifs did. Only two HPV16-positive patients supplied the functional HPV-specificity definition.

The CDR3 runs to 13 residues. In germline, CDR1 is MGHRA, CDR2 YSYEKL. V was cut by 4 bases and J by 5 bases, with 8 bases left in between. Sequencing used immunoSEQ multiplex PCR; TCRdb keeps in-frame clones, though not all of them. The sample lists approximately 2,800 clones; around 90% were seen once. Over chemoradiotherapy, repertoires were sampled more than once. The V call is TRBV4-1, the J call TRBJ1-4; D gene uncertain. This clonotype originated in a human donor with HPV-associated anogenital cancer. This material consisted of tumor tissue, taken from a patient who underwent chemoradiotherapy. The CDR3 spells CASSLDGNEKLFF. CDR3 nucleotide sequence: TGCGCCAGCAGCCTAGACGGAAATGAAAAACTGTTTTTT.